This T cell receptor beta chain derives from a study of T-cell memory formation after mild COVID-19. Study-level results: Cross-reactive memory seemingly joined, as some responding clones were found in pre-infection memory.

The CDR3 has 14 amino acids. Trimming took off 0 bases at V and 5 bases at J, with 9 bases between the two ends. Germline V gene sequence: CDR1 LNHNV, CDR2 YYDKDF (reference sequence). A word on this clonotype: What it binds is not known.

MiXCR was run by TCRdb on the 5' RACE reads, yielding one entry per CDR3 protein. Among around 200,000 distinct CDR3 sequences listed, around 18% were seen once. The TCR originated in a man between 18 and 29 years old who had mild COVID-19 (a few samples of this study predate the infection). Cell type and time point are not known. Specimen: PBMCs or a T cell subset sorted from them (not recorded which). The chain combines TRBV15 with TRBJ2-3, with unresolved D. The CDR3: CATSRDYAEDTQYF. CDR3 DNA sequence: TGTGCCACCAGCAGAGACTATGCCGAAGATACGCAGTATTTT.